These T cell receptor beta chains were read from a single sample in a study of T cells after yellow fever vaccination. In TCRdb, the 5' RACE reads were re-called with MiXCR into one record per CDR3 protein. The table includes over 150,000 distinct CDR3 sequences, 5.5% to 7.5% detected once. The sequencing used CD4+ T cells sorted from PBMCs, collected on the day of the first yellow fever vaccination. The receptors were sampled from a man aged 18 to 29 who received the YFV17D yellow fever vaccine. The CDR3 runs from the conserved cysteine through the conserved F or W. A D gene is named only where the DNA matches it firmly. A row's size may be missing; if present it is once, few, many or a size class.

abundance | j_gene | d_gene | v_gene | CDR3nt | CDR3aa
. | TRBJ1-2 | . | TRBV4-2 | TGTGCCAGCAGCCAAGGAGCAGGGGAGGGATATGGCTACACCTTC | CASSQGAGEGYGYTF
. | TRBJ1-4 | . | TRBV2 | TGTGCCAGCAGTGCGGAGGGGACAACTAATGAAAAACTGTTTTTT | CASSAEGTTNEKLFF
many | TRBJ2-3 | TRBD2 | TRBV29-1 | TGCAGCGTTGCTAGCGGGGGCTACACAGATACGCAGTATTTT | CSVASGGYTDTQYF
few | TRBJ2-3 | TRBD1 | TRBV30 | TGTGCCTGGGAAGGGACAGAAGCTAGCACAGATACGCAGTATTTT | CAWEGTEASTDTQYF
. | TRBJ1-1 | . | TRBV9 | TGTGCCAGCAGCCCCCAGTTCCGGCTCGTGAACACTGAAGCTTTCTTT | CASSPQFRLVNTEAFF
many | TRBJ1-1 | . | TRBV5-5 | TGTGCCAGCAGCTCAATTATCATGAACACTGAAGCTTTCTTT | CASSSIIMNTEAFF
many | TRBJ1-1 | . | TRBV9 | TGTGCCAGCAGCGTGGACGGGCATGGGAACACTGAAGCTTTCTTT | CASSVDGHGNTEAFF
many | TRBJ2-7 | . | TRBV7-2 | TGTGCCAGCAGCTTCCAGTGGGTGCAGTACTTC | CASSFQWVQYF
few | TRBJ1-2 | TRBD1 | TRBV18 | TGTGCCAGCTCACCACCGGTGGTCCAGGGGGCTGGCTACACCTTC | CASSPPVVQGAGYTF
. | TRBJ2-3 | TRBD2 | TRBV5-1 | TGCGCCAGCAGCTCAACTAGCGGGGGGGCCATAACGCAGTATTTT | CASSSTSGGAITQYF
many | TRBJ2-1 | . | TRBV5-1 | TGCGCCAGCAGTCCCGTCTTGGGGAGTTTCAATGAGCAGTTCTTC | CASSPVLGSFNEQFF
. | TRBJ1-6 | TRBD1 | TRBV6-5 | TGTGCCAGCAGCCAGGACAGGGATGGGTCACCCCTCCACTTT | CASSQDRDGSPLHF
many | TRBJ1-4 | . | TRBV7-6 | TGTGCCAGCAGCACTAATGAAAAACTGTTTTTT | CASSTNEKLFF
many | TRBJ2-5 | TRBD1 | TRBV15 | TGTGCCACCAGCAGAGACAGGGGGCAAGAGACCCAGTACTTC | CATSRDRGQETQYF
many | TRBJ2-7 | . | TRBV7-2 | TGTGCCAGCAGCGCCGGGGGCCCCAGCACCGAGCAGTACTTC | CASSAGGPSTEQYF
many | TRBJ2-3 | TRBD1 | TRBV23-1 | TGCGCCAGCAGTCAATCGGGGGACAGGGTGGGTAGCACAGATACGCAGTATTTT | CASSQSGDRVGSTDTQYF
few | TRBJ1-3 | TRBD1 | TRBV3-1 | TGTGCCAGCAGCCCGGGACAGGGTAGACGGACCATATATTTT | CASSPGQGRRTIYF
many | TRBJ2-5 | . | TRBV6-1 | TGTGCCAGCAGCAAAGCGATGGGACCGACCCAGTACTTC | CASSKAMGPTQYF
many | TRBJ2-1 | TRBD2 | TRBV7-2 | TGTGCCAGCAGCTTAGTAGCGGGGGGCGGCAATGAGCAGTTCTTC | CASSLVAGGGNEQFF
many | TRBJ2-2 | . | TRBV5-1 | TGCGCCAGCAGCTTGGCTAGCTTTAACACCGGGGAGCTGTTTTTT | CASSLASFNTGELFF
many | TRBJ1-1 | . | TRBV7-2 | TGTGCCAGCAGCGCCCAGCGGGCCGGCACTGAAGCTTTCTTT | CASSAQRAGTEAFF
many | TRBJ2-2 | . | TRBV7-2 | TGTGCCAGCAGCTTCGGTGGCCCTAACACCGGGGAGCTGTTTTTT | CASSFGGPNTGELFF
few | TRBJ2-1 | TRBD2 | TRBV25-1 | TGTGCCAGCAGTGACCCCGGGAGGGAAGAGAGTAGTGAGCAGTTCTTC | CASSDPGREESSEQFF
many | TRBJ2-3 | TRBD1 | TRBV20-1 | TGCAGTGCTAGCCCCAGGGGGCCAGATACGCAGTATTTT | CSASPRGPDTQYF
few | TRBJ2-7 | TRBD2 | TRBV4-2 | TGTGCCAGCAGCCAAGTTCGGGCAGACGGGGGGGCCAGGTACGAGCAGTACTTC | CASSQVRADGGARYEQYF
few | TRBJ2-3 | . | TRBV5-1 | TGCGCCAGCAGCTTGGACAGGGCCCCGGATACGCAGTATTTT | CASSLDRAPDTQYF
few | TRBJ1-5 | . | TRBV20-1 | TGCAGTGCTAGTATCTCGACGGCTAGCAATCAGCCCCAGCATTTT | CSASISTASNQPQHF
many | TRBJ2-1 | . | TRBV4-3 | TGCGCCAGCAGCCAAGTTGCCAATGAGCAGTTCTTC | CASSQVANEQFF
many | TRBJ1-1 | . | TRBV7-2 | TGTGCCAGCAGCTTAGCCCAGGGGAGGTTGGTTAACACTGAAGCTTTCTTT | CASSLAQGRLVNTEAFF
many | TRBJ2-3 | . | TRBV7-2 | TGTGCCAGCAGCTTAGCCAGCTCTGATACGCAGTATTTT | CASSLASSDTQYF
. | TRBJ1-1 | TRBD1 | TRBV24-1 | TGTGCCACCAGTGACGCCACCGGGACAGGGGGACCTAACACTGAAGCTTTCTTT | CATSDATGTGGPNTEAFF
. | TRBJ2-1 | . | TRBV7-2 | TGTGCCAGCAGCTACGACAGTTACAATGAGCAGTTCTTC | CASSYDSYNEQFF
few | TRBJ2-3 | TRBD2 | TRBV3-1 | TGTGCCAGCAGCCAAGTCCGGCCCCCTAGCGGAGATAACACAGATACGCAGTATTTT | CASSQVRPPSGDNTDTQYF
many | TRBJ2-3 | TRBD2 | TRBV18 | TGTGCCAGCTCAACCCGGACTAGCGAAGATACGCAGTATTTT | CASSTRTSEDTQYF
many | TRBJ2-7 | . | TRBV5-6 | TGTGCCAGCAAGGAAGCGCCCTGGTCCTCCTACGAGCAGTACTTC | CASKEAPWSSYEQYF
. | TRBJ2-7 | . | TRBV9 | TGTGCCAGCAGCGTAGACTTGGTTAGGGGACACGAGCAGTACTTC | CASSVDLVRGHEQYF
many | TRBJ1-2 | . | TRBV7-9 | TGTGCCAGCAGCCGCGGAGGCGGCTATGGCTACACCTTC | CASSRGGGYGYTF
. | TRBJ2-3 | . | TRBV9 | TGTGCCAGCAGCGTAGACGGGGACACAGATACGCAGTATTTT | CASSVDGDTDTQYF
few | TRBJ2-5 | TRBD2 | TRBV9 | TGTGCCAGCAGCGTAGGAAACGGGGGGGCCAGCCAAGAGACCCAGTACTTC | CASSVGNGGASQETQYF
many | TRBJ1-5 | . | TRBV7-2 | TGTGCCAGCAGCTTTCCGGGGGGCAATCAGCCCCAGCATTTT | CASSFPGGNQPQHF
many | TRBJ2-7 | . | TRBV4-1 | TGCGCCAGCAGCCAACCTGGACAGACCTACGAGCAGTACTTC | CASSQPGQTYEQYF
. | TRBJ2-7 | . | TRBV25-1 | TGTGCCAGCAGTGCCCATCTCGAGCAGTACTTC | CASSAHLEQYF
few | TRBJ2-1 | . | TRBV20-1 | TGCCGGGTGGGGGAGCAGTTCTTC | CRVGEQFF
few | TRBJ1-2 | . | TRBV15 | TGTGCCACCAGCAGAGTAGGCGCTTTGAGGGGCTACACCTTC | CATSRVGALRGYTF
many | TRBJ2-6 | . | TRBV25-1 | TGTGCCAGCAGTGACAACTCTGGGGCCAACGTCCTGACTTTC | CASSDNSGANVLTF
few | TRBJ2-5 | TRBD1 | TRBV5-4 | TGTGCCAGCAGCTTGGTCGAGGGACAGAGCCAAGAGACCCAGTACTTC | CASSLVEGQSQETQYF
many | TRBJ2-4 | TRBD2 | TRBV4-3 | TGCGCCAGCAGCCAAGATCCAGCGGGGGGGGCCAAAAACATTCAGTACTTC | CASSQDPAGGAKNIQYF
few | TRBJ2-5 | . | TRBV28 | TGTGCCAGCGCGCTAGTCCAAGAGACCCAGTACTTC | CASALVQETQYF
. | TRBJ2-7 | . | TRBV5-1 | TGCGCCAGTACCGCGAATCCCCCTTACGAGCAGTACTTC | CASTANPPYEQYF
many | TRBJ2-4 | . | TRBV5-1 | TGCGCCAGCAGGCCCGGGACGGCGACTAAAAACATTCAGTACTTC | CASRPGTATKNIQYF
many | TRBJ1-5 | . | TRBV7-2 | TGTGCCAGCAGCCCCCAGGGTCTTTGGCAGCCCCAGCATTTT | CASSPQGLWQPQHF
many | TRBJ2-5 | TRBD2 | TRBV5-1 | TGCGCCAGCAGCTCGGGGGGGACTCAGGAAGAGACCCAGTACTTC | CASSSGGTQEETQYF
many | TRBJ2-7 | TRBD2 | TRBV6-1 | TGTGCCAGCAGTGGGCGGGGGAGCTACGAGCAGTACTTC | CASSGRGSYEQYF
many | TRBJ2-1 | TRBD1 | TRBV6-5 | TGTGCCAGCAGTTCCCCCCGTCGGACAGGGACCTACAATGAGCAGTTCTTC | CASSSPRRTGTYNEQFF
few | TRBJ1-2 | TRBD1 | TRBV12-3/TRBV12-4 | TGTGCCAGCAGCTTTACCGGGACAGGGATCCCCTTGGGTGGCTACACCTTC | CASSFTGTGIPLGGYTF
. | TRBJ2-1 | TRBD2 | TRBV12-3/TRBV12-4 | TGTGCCAGCAGTTACACTAGCGGGGGTTCATACAATGAGCAGTTCTTC | CASSYTSGGSYNEQFF